These T cell receptor beta chains were read from a single sample in a study of blood T cell repertoires in COVID-19. TCRdb keeps only in-frame clones here, not all; method: immunoSEQ multiplex PCR. Of roughly 180,000 clones in the sample, about four fifths were seen once. Sequenced input: PBMCs or T cells enriched from blood (not recorded which). These receptors all come from a man in his forties or fifties who had recovered from COVID-19. The CDR3 runs from the conserved cysteine through the conserved F or W. Fields, in order: V gene, J gene, CDR3 length, clone size, CDR3 protein. Not every row has a clone size; where given, it reads once, few, many or a size class.

>TRBV5-4|TRBJ2-3|16|once
CASSFGGSPITDTQYF
>TRBV9|TRBJ1-1|15|NA
CASKPKTGMNTEAFF
>TRBV6-5|TRBJ2-7|14|once
CASSYSISGAEQYF
>TRBV3-1/TRBV3-2|TRBJ1-4|15|NA
CASSLRQGGNEKLFF
>TRBV3-1/TRBV3-2|TRBJ2-7|15|NA
CASSYGLAGSYEQYF
>TRBV24-1|TRBJ2-3|18|NA
CATSGGWGSGSLTDTQYF
>TRBV7-8|TRBJ1-2|16|few
CASSLVKTRGSYGYTF
>TRBV10-1|TRBJ1-1|13|NA
CASSDSRDTEAFF
>TRBV2|TRBJ2-5|15|NA
CASTKGQGKRETQYF
>TRBV11-2|TRBJ1-6|15|NA
CASSKTGQENSPLHF
>TRBV5-6|TRBJ2-7|15|NA
CASSLSGQGAYEQYF
>TRBV19|TRBJ2-1|15|NA
CASTHPSGTYNEQFF
>TRBV10-3|TRBJ1-5|14|NA
CAISEGQGNQPQHF
>TRBV28|TRBJ2-7|15|once
CASSWLAGVQHEQYF
>TRBV10-1|TRBJ2-1|19|many
CASICPGQIDSRYYNEQFF
>TRBV7-2|TRBJ1-2|15|few
CASSLGLRLSYGYTF
>TRBV28|TRBJ2-1|16|NA
CASSPPRGVTYNEQFF
>TRBV28|TRBJ1-3|12|NA
CATQGTGNTIYF
>TRBV27|TRBJ1-1|14|NA
CASSFQGANTEAFF
>TRBV29-1|TRBJ2-3|15|NA
CSVEEERESTDTQYF
>TRBV28|TRBJ2-7|15|once
CASSIQSGGSYEQYF
>TRBV29-1|TRBJ2-1|13|NA
CSVVQGSRNEQFF
>TRBV6-1|TRBJ2-5|16|NA
CASSDPGLAGQETQYF
>TRBV5-1|TRBJ1-1|16|NA
CASSLAGEGRGTEAFF
>TRBV6-5|TRBJ2-7|15|NA
CASSRLAGEVYEQYF
>TRBV27|TRBJ1-4|16|NA
CASSSPGSPQGEKLFF
>TRBV2|TRBJ2-1|18|NA
CASSEGLAGGLSYNEQFF
>TRBV5-1|TRBJ2-3|15|NA
CASSLQLADTDTQYF
>TRBV5-1|TRBJ2-5|15|NA
CASSFGQGAMETQYF
>TRBV7-8|TRBJ1-5|16|NA
CASSQGTGFSNQPQHF
>TRBV6-5|TRBJ2-1|12|once
CASSLRTTAPFF
>TRBV30|TRBJ1-2|13|NA
CAWSGDTDYGYTF
>TRBV5-6|TRBJ2-5|15|NA
CASSLSHRYQETQYF
>TRBV6-5|TRBJ1-1|15|NA
CASSRSFHLNTEAFF
>TRBV14|TRBJ1-4|15|NA
CASSQSTGVNEKLFF
>TRBV6-5|TRBJ1-5|13|NA
CASSRDRDQPQHF
>TRBV7-9|TRBJ2-2|16|many
CASSWGSGSQTGELFF
>TRBV6-6|TRBJ1-5|17|NA
CASSPGGAERSNQPQHF
>TRBV18|TRBJ2-2|15|NA
CASSRTSGNTGELFF